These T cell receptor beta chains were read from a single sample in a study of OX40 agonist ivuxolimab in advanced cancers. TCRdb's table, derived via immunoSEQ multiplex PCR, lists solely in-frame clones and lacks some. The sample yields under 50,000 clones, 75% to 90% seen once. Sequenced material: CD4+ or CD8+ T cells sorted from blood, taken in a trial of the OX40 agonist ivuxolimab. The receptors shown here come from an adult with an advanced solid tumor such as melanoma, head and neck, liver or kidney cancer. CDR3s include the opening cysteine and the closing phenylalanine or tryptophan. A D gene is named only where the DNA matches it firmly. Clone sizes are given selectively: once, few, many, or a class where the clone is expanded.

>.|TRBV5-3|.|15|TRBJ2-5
TGTGCCAGAAGGTCGGGCGGAAGATACCAAGAGACCCAGTACTTC
CARRSGGRYQETQYF
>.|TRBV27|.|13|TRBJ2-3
TGTGCCAGCAGTTTACGTCCCACAGATACGCAGTATTTT
CASSLRPTDTQYF
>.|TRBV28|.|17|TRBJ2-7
TGTGCCAGCAGTTTAGGGTTACGGGGCAGGGTTGACTACGAGCAGTACTTC
CASSLGLRGRVDYEQYF
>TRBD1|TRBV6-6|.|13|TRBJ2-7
TGTGCCAGCAGTTACTCGGACAGGGTCGAGCAGTACTTC
CASSYSDRVEQYF
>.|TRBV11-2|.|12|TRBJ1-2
TGTGCCAGCAGCGGGGAGTCGGGTGGCTACACCTTC
CASSGESGGYTF
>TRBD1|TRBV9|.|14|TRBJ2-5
TGTGCCAGCAGCTTCGGACAGGGGACCGAGACCCAGTACTTC
CASSFGQGTETQYF
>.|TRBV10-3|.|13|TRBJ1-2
TGTGCCATCAGTGAGCAGGGACTAAGTGGCTACACCTTC
CAISEQGLSGYTF
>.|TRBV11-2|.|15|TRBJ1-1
TGTGCCAGCAGCGAAAGACAGGTGATGAACACTGAAGCTTTCTTT
CASSERQVMNTEAFF
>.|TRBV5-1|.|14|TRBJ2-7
TGCGCCAGCAGCTTGGAACCCGGGCCCTACGAGCAGTACTTC
CASSLEPGPYEQYF
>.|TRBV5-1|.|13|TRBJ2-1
TGCGCCAGCGGTGGGGGCTCCTACAATGAGCAGTTCTTC
CASGGGSYNEQFF
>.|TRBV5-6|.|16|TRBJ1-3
TGTGCCAGCAGCTTGGTTGGGGAAGTCGCTGGAAACACCATATATTTT
CASSLVGEVAGNTIYF
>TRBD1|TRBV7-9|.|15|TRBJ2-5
TGTGCCAGCAGCTTAGGCGCAGGGGGCAGTGAGACCCAGTACTTC
CASSLGAGGSETQYF
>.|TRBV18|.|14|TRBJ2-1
TGTGCCAGCTCACCACGGCTAGCGTCGGATGAGCAGTTCTTC
CASSPRLASDEQFF
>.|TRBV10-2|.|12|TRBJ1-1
TGCGCCAGCAGTGCCATGAACACTGAAGCTTTCTTT
CASSAMNTEAFF
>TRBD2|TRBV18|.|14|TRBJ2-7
TGTGCCAGCTCGCCCGGGACTAGCGGCCCTGAGCAGTACTTC
CASSPGTSGPEQYF
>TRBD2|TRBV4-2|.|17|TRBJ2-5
TGTGCCAGCAGCCAAGATCCCGCTAGCGGGAGCGGCGAGACCCAGTACTTC
CASSQDPASGSGETQYF
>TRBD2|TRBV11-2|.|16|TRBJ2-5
TGTGCCAGCAGCTCCGGACTAGCGGGAGTCCCCGAGACCCAGTACTTC
CASSSGLAGVPETQYF
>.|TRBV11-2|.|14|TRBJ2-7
TGTGCCAGCAGCTTAGTGGGCGGGGTCTACGAGCAGTACTTC
CASSLVGGVYEQYF
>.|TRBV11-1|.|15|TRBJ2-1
TGTGCCAGCAGCCCCGGACACCTATCCTACAATGAGCAGTTCTTC
CASSPGHLSYNEQFF
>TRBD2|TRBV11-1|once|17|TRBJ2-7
TGTGCCAGCAGCCGGGGACTAGCGGGCTATTTTCCCTACGAGCAGTACTTC
CASSRGLAGYFPYEQYF
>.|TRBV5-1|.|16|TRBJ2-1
TGCGCCAGCAGCTTGGAGGCTAGCAGCTCCTACAATGAGCAGTTCTTC
CASSLEASSSYNEQFF
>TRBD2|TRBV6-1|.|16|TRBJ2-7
TGTGCCAGCAGTGAGGCTAGCGGGGGGACCCCCTACGAGCAGTACTTC
CASSEASGGTPYEQYF
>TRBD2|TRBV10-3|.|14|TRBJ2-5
TGTGCCATCAGTGAGCGGGGGGGCCGTGGGACCCAGTACTTC
CAISERGGRGTQYF
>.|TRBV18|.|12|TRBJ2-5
TGTGCCAGCTCGGGTGGGCAAGAGACCCAGTACTTC
CASSGGQETQYF
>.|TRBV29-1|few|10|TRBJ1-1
TGCAGCGTGTACGACACTGAAGCTTTCTTT
CSVYDTEAFF
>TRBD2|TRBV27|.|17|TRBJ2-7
TGTGCCAGCACCAAGAAGCCCGGGACTAGCGGGGGTCACGAGCAGTACTTC
CASTKKPGTSGGHEQYF
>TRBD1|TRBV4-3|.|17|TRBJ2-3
TGCGCCAGCAGCCAAGTTTGGACAGGGCGGCGCACAGATACGCAGTATTTT
CASSQVWTGRRTDTQYF
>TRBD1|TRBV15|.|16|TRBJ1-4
TGTGCCACCAGCAGAGAAGCCGGACAGGGTAATGAAAAACTGTTTTTT
CATSREAGQGNEKLFF
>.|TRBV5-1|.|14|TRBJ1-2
TGCGCCAGCAGCTTGGACAAGCCTGACAATGGCTACACCTTC
CASSLDKPDNGYTF
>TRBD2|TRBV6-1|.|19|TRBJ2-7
TGTGCCAGCAGTGGGGGCTCCCCGGGACTAGCGGGAGGAAGGTACGAGCAGTACTTC
CASSGGSPGLAGGRYEQYF
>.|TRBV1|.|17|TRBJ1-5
TGCACCAGCAGCCAAGAGAATCGGGGCAGTGCAGATCAGCCCCAGCATTTT
CTSSQENRGSADQPQHF
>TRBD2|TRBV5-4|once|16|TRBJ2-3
TGTGCCAGCAGCGTGATAGCGGGAGAGGGGCCAGATACGCAGTATTTT
CASSVIAGEGPDTQYF
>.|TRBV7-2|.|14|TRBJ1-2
TGTGCCAGCAGCTTCCGGGACGGTAACTATGGCTACACCTTC
CASSFRDGNYGYTF
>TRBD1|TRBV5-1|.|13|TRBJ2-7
TGCGCCAGCAGCGGACAGGACTCCTACGAGCAGTACTTC
CASSGQDSYEQYF
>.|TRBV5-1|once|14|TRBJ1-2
TGCGCCAGCAGCTTAGAAAATACAGGAGATGGCTACACCTTC
CASSLENTGDGYTF
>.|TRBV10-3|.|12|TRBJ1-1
TGTGCCATCAGTGAGGATAGCACTGAAGCTTTCTTT
CAISEDSTEAFF
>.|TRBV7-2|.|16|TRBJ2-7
TGTGCCAGCAGCTTTCAAAGTTACCCTTCCTCCTACGAGCAGTACTTC
CASSFQSYPSSYEQYF
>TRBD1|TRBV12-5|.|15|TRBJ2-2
TGTGCTAGTGGTTTGTGGACAGGTAACACCGGGGAGCTGTTTTTT
CASGLWTGNTGELFF
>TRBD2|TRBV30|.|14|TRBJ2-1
TGTGCCTGGAGTGTAGGGACTAGCGGCAATGAGCAGTTCTTC
CAWSVGTSGNEQFF
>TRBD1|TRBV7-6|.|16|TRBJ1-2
TGTGCCAGCAGCCCGACCGGGACAGGGCCTAACTATGGCTACACCTTC
CASSPTGTGPNYGYTF
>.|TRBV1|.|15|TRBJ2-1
TGCACCAGCGCCCTAATAGACACGAACCACAATGAGCAGTTCTTC
CTSALIDTNHNEQFF
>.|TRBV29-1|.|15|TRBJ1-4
TGCAGCGTTGAGGCCCCAGGGGAAACTAATGAAAAACTGTTTTTT
CSVEAPGETNEKLFF
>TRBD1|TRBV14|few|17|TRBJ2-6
TGTGCCAGCAGCAGCGGACAGGGGGCGGGAGGGGCCAACGTCCTGACTTTC
CASSSGQGAGGANVLTF
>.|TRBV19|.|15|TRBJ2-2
TGTGCCAGTAGTTTCTCCCGGTGGGACACCGGGGAGCTGTTTTTT
CASSFSRWDTGELFF
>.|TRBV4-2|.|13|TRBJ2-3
TGTGCCAGCAGAGGGACCACCACAGATACGCAGTATTTT
CASRGTTTDTQYF
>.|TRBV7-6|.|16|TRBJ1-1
TGTGCCAGCAGCTTGTGGGCTTCCCGAGCGGACACTGAAGCTTTCTTT
CASSLWASRADTEAFF
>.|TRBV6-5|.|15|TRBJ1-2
TGTGCCAGCAGTTACTCGGGGGTCCAGGGGTATGGCTACACCTTC
CASSYSGVQGYGYTF